The source of this T cell receptor beta chain is a study of shared clonotypes between healthy human individuals. Study-level background: The study used three CD4 naive, three CD4 memory, two CD8 naive and one CD8 memory plate per donor.

The protocol was immunoSEQ multiplex PCR, while the TCRdb copy is restricted to in-frame clones and leaves out a portion. The sample shows under 1,900,000 clones, around 98.5% of them seen only once. Germline CDR1 SGHRS, CDR2 YFSETQ. The V end was cut by 4 bases, the J end by 3 bases, with 20 bases between. The CDR3 covers 16 residues. The source is a young man in good health. The chain combines TRBV5-1 with TRBJ2-7; the D gene is possibly TRBD2 (5 bases). Sequences were obtained from naive CD4+ T cells sorted from blood. The subset here: CD45RA+ positively selected. Written as DNA, the CDR3 is TGCGCCAGCAGCCCGGGTAGCGTCACGGAAAGCTACGAGCAGTACTTC. Translated, it gives CASSPGSVTESYEQYF.